The sequence of this T cell receptor (beta chain) was determined in a study of CD8+CD57+ T cells in acquired aplastic anemia (dated by TCRdb to between 2018 and 2020). General notes on the study: On average, sorted CD4+ and CD8+ cells yielded 3.2 ug of extracted DNA, with a range of roughly 0.17 to 27.4 ug. Mean read counts for healthy donor samples were about 10 million for CD4+ cells and 11 million to 14 million for CD8+ cells. Overall study results and their limits: Nearly 30 CD8+ CDR3 sequences were found in both patients and controls but appeared to be highly expressed in patients and within the immunodominant clones of the patients. No significant difference in CD8+ Simpson's diversity was found between patients and healthy controls (P=0.060).

TCR beta VDJ combination and CDR3 sequence profiling used genomic DNA as the template. An Illumina HiSeq 2000 was the platform used for TCR repertoire sequencing. Under the source paper's analysis protocol: Repertoire assessment relied on Simpson's diversity index, CDR3 size and DJ length profiles, and TRBV/TRBJ rearrangement plots. Whichever DNA sequence was most abundant in the deep sequencing data was defined as the immunodominant clone. CDR3 amino acid sequences were screened for sharing across subjects and were compared with published repertoires and the VDJdb database. TCRdb reprocessing: public reads trimmed at Q25 with fastp, clones called with MiXCR, in-frame beta chains kept. Under each unique CDR3 protein, matching rows form one entry showing the most common genes and DNA. TCRdb, not the original authors, processed these V and J calls. The sample yields some 140,000 distinct CDR3 sequences; 40% to 45% were counted once. Almost 8.5% of the sample is in the top ten clones.

Notes on this clonotype: The antigen this receptor binds is unknown. No much larger clone exists at a distance of one base, and base qualities are not known.

In the study, sorted CD4+ and CD8+ blood T cells from patients with severe aplastic anemia and from healthy subjects underwent deep sequencing of TCR repertoires. Ficoll-Paque density gradient centrifugation was used to isolate peripheral blood mononuclear cells. Before DNA extraction, CD4+ and CD8+ T cells were sorted with FACS or magnetic beads. Sequencing was carried out using sorted CD4+, CD8+, or CD8+CD57+ T cells (not recorded which) from PBMCs. The sequence derives from a human donor in good health, serving as a control.

DNA sequence: TGTGCCAGCCACAGCCAGGGTCAGCAGTATTTT. This sequence encodes CASHSQGQQYF. Here the chain combines TRBV15 and TRBJ2-3, and the D gene may be TRBD1, 5 bases matching. Counted from cysteine to phenylalanine, this CDR3 has 11 amino acids. The DNA shown is the 33-base CDR3, in frame from base 1. The V and J ends are trimmed by 10 bases and 11 bases, leaving 16 bases between them. The germline V gene (reference sequence) sets CDR1 to LNHNV and CDR2 to YYDKDF. The full variable domain, completed from the reference TRBV15 and TRBJ2-3 proteins outside the CDR3, reads DAMVIQNPRYQVTQFGKPVTLSCSQTLNHNVMYWYQQKSSQAPKLLFHYYDKDFNNEADTPDNFQSRRPNTSFCFLDIRSPGLGDTAMYLCASHSQGQQYFGPGTRLTVL.